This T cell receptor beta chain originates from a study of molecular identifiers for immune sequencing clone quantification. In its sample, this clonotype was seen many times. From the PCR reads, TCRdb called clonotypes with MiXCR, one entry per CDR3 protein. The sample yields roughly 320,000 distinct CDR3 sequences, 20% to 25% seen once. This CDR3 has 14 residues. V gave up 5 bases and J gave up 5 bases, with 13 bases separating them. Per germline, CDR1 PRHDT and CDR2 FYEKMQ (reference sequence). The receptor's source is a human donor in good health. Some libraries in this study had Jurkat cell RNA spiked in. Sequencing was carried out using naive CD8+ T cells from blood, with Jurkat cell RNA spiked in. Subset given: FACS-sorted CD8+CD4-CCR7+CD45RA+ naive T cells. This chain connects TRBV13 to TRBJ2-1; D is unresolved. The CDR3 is CASSPGFAHNEQFF. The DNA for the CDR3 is TGTGCCAGCAGCCCCGGGTTTGCCCACAATGAGCAGTTCTTC.